One sample yielded the 24 T cell receptor beta chains listed below, sequenced in a study of siplizumab effects on memory and regulatory T cells. Assay used: immunoSEQ multiplex PCR; TCRdb lists only in-frame clones, some missing. The table shows 70,000 to 95,000 clones, with about 87% occurring only once. Sequenced sample: CD4+ T cells sorted from blood. The receptors here all came from a human donor in good health.

The chain employs TRBV29-1 and TRBJ1-2; 11 bases line up with TRBD1. Germline V CDR1 and CDR2: SQVTM, ANQGSEA. This CDR3 contains 15 residues. Trimming took 1 base from V and 3 from J; bases not matched to a gene: 4. This CDR3 reads CSVEARDRGDYGYTF. DNA for the CDR3: TGCAGCGTTGAAGCTCGGGACAGGGGGGACTATGGCTACACCTTC.

CDR3 sequence (DNA): TGTGCCAGTATGAGACAGGAAAGCACAGATACGCAGTATTTT. Translated, it gives CASMRQESTDTQYF. This chain uses TRBV2 with TRBJ2-3; D possibly corresponds to TRBD1 (6 bases). CDR1 and CDR2 from the germline V gene are SNHLY and FYNNEI. The length of the CDR3 is 14 residues. Between the trimmed V and J ends, which lost 9 bases and 0 bases, there was a span of 13 bases.

The J gene is TRBJ2-1, the V gene TRBV19, with 9 bases aligning to TRBD2. CDR1 is LNHDA, CDR2 SQIVND, per germline (reference sequence). J gave up 9 bases and V 6 bases, and 18 bases lay outside the gene matches. The CDR3 covers 17 residues. This chain's CDR3 is CASSHRVGGRAPGEQFF. The DNA for the CDR3 is TGTGCCAGTAGCCATAGGGTTGGCGGGAGGGCCCCTGGTGAGCAGTTCTTC.

This clone was counted a few times. V gene TRBV11-1 combines with J gene TRBJ1-2; 8 bases map to TRBD1. The CDR3 totals 15 residues. The V and J ends lost 4 bases and 4 bases, in that order; junction bases with no gene match: 8. Germline V gene data show CDR1 as SGHAT and CDR2 as FQDESV (reference sequence). CDR3 region: CASSSRTGMVYGYTF. The CDR3 bases are TGTGCCAGCAGCTCAAGGACAGGGATGGTCTATGGCTACACCTTC. Combining the CDR3 with reference TRBV11-1 and TRBJ1-2 gives the whole variable domain EAEVAQSPRYKITEKSQAVAFWCDPISGHATLYWYRQILGQGPELLVQFQDESVVDDSQLPKDRFSAERLKGVDSTLKIQPAELGDSAMYLCASSSRTGMVYGYTFGSGTRLTVV.

This CDR3 reads CASSITSGRVNEQFF. CDR3 in DNA: TGTGCCAGTAGTATAACTAGCGGGAGGGTCAATGAGCAGTTCTTC. The chain carries TRBV19 and TRBJ2-1, with TRBD2 matching over 13 bases. Germline V gene lookup returns CDR1 LNHDA and CDR2 SQIVND (reference sequence). The CDR3 has 15 amino acids. Losses at the gene ends were 2 bases for V and 6 bases for J; bases not matched to a gene: 1.

In this sample, this clone turned up once. The chain combines TRBV27 with TRBJ2-1, with 8 bases aligning to TRBD1. CDR3 size: 15 residues. The V gene's germline CDR1 is MNHEY and CDR2 SMNVEV (reference sequence). The J segment lost 9 bases and the V segment lost 3 bases, leaving 10 bases of the junction unmatched. CDR3 residues: CASSFVQGVNSEQFF. CDR3 coding DNA: TGTGCCAGCAGTTTTGTACAGGGGGTTAATAGTGAGCAGTTCTTC.

This chain uses TRBV19 with TRBJ1-3; TRBD1 agrees at 11 bases. Germline V lookup: CDR1 LNHDA, CDR2 SQIVND (reference sequence). V gave up 5 bases and J gave up 4 bases; unmatched junction bases: 10. The CDR3 is 17 residues long. For the CDR3, the DNA is TGTGCCAGTAGTGATACCGGGACAGGGGGAACAGGAAACACCATATATTTT. Protein product: CASSDTGTGGTGNTIYF.

The chain links TRBV5-8 to TRBJ1-2; possible D gene TRBD1, 5 bases. Germline loops: CDR1 SGHTS, CDR2 YDEGEE. CDR3 length equals 15 residues. V was clipped by 4 bases and J by 7 bases, with 20 bases between them. Here the CDR3 DNA reads TGTGCCAGCAGCCGCACGGGACGGAGATTAATTGGCTACACCTTC. Protein: CASSRTGRRLIGYTF.

The chain joins TRBV11-2 to TRBJ1-1, with TRBD1 matching over 7 bases. Trimming at V came to 5 bases and at J to 4 bases, leaving 10 bases not matched to a gene. Per the germline V gene, CDR1 is SGHAT and CDR2 is FQNNGV. The CDR3 has 15 amino acids. The CDR3 nucleotides are TGTGCCAGCAGCCCTCAGACAGGGTTTGGCACTGAAGCTTTCTTT. This sequence encodes CASSPQTGFGTEAFF.

The J gene is TRBJ2-1, the V gene TRBV4-3; TRBD1 agrees at 7 bases. The V gene end was trimmed by 1 base and the J gene end by 8 bases; junction bases not matched to a gene: 2. This CDR3 region has 13 residues. Germline CDR1 LGHNA, CDR2 YSLEER. The CDR3 reads CASSQGTGDEQFF. The CDR3 DNA sequence: TGCGCCAGCAGCCAAGGAACAGGGGATGAGCAGTTCTTC.

CDR3 in DNA: TGTGCCATCAGTGAGTCGACACAAGGACAGGGGAAGGGGGAGCTGTTTTTT. Translated: CAISESTQGQGKGELFF. This chain connects TRBV10-3 to TRBJ2-2; 9 nucleotides agree with TRBD1. The CDR3 is 17 residues long. The germline CDR1 and CDR2 sequences are ENHRY and SYGVKD. The junction had 10 bases not matched to a gene; V was cut back by 0 bases and J by 8 bases.

In DNA, the CDR3 is TGTGCCAGCAGCGCGTCGACAGGCCGCGCGTTGGGGACGCAGTATTTT. Its protein product is CASSASTGRALGTQYF. The rearrangement links TRBV9 to TRBJ2-3, with D maybe TRBD1 (6 bases). The CDR3 contains 16 residues. V was cut by 3 bases and J by 9 bases, with 23 bases left in between. From germline, CDR1 is SGDLS and CDR2 YYNGEE.

This chain links TRBV6-1 with TRBJ1-1; no firm D call. This CDR3 has 10 residues. Germline V gives CDR1 MNHNS, CDR2 SASEGT. The germline V and J ends were trimmed by 1 base and 12 bases, with 6 bases remaining between them. The CDR3 coding sequence is TGTGCCAGCAGTGAAGGTTGGTCTTTCTTT. Protein product: CASSEGWSFF.

This clone showed up just a few times. The chain combines TRBV18 with TRBJ1-1; D is perhaps TRBD1 (5 bases). The CDR3 covers 15 residues. CDR1 KGHSH and CDR2 LQKENI come from the germline V gene. V was cut by 3 bases and J by 1 base, with 12 bases left in between. This CDR3 is CASSPLGLENTEAFF. The CDR3 nucleotides read TGTGCCAGCTCACCTTTGGGACTGGAGAACACTGAAGCTTTCTTT.

This chain's CDR3 is CASSRDGYQETQYF. CDR3 nucleotide sequence: TGTGCCAGTAGCCGGGACGGGTACCAAGAGACCCAGTACTTC. The chain has TRBV19 and TRBJ2-5, with D perhaps TRBD1 or TRBD2 (5 bases each). Trimming stripped 6 bases from V and 0 bases from J, with 11 bases between. Germline CDR1 LNHDA, CDR2 SQIVND (reference sequence). This CDR3 is built from 14 residues.

The chain is built from TRBV11-3 and TRBJ2-1; D perhaps matches TRBD1 (6 bases). Trimming pared 1 base from V and 8 bases from J, leaving 9 bases between. The CDR3 is made up of 13 amino acids. The germline CDR1 and CDR2 sequences are SGHNT and YENEEA. DNA of the CDR3: TGTGCCAGCAGCTTAGTTGAGGGGGATGAGCAGTTCTTC. As protein: CASSLVEGDEQFF.

This chain joins TRBV18 and TRBJ2-4; tentative D call: TRBD2 (7 bases). The CDR3 contains 15 residues. Trimming took off 0 bases at V and 6 bases at J, with 12 bases between the two ends. The germline CDR1 and CDR2 sequences are KGHSH and LQKENI. CDR3 sequence reads: CASSPPGGGRNIQYF. The DNA of the CDR3 is TGTGCCAGCTCACCACCGGGGGGCGGGAGAAACATTCAGTACTTC.

The V call is TRBV5-1, the J call TRBJ2-7; 7 bases match TRBD2. This CDR3 has 15 amino acids. Germline V CDR1 and CDR2: SGHRS, YFSETQ. V lost 4 bases to trimming and J lost 5 bases; unmatched junction nucleotides: 12. The DNA of the CDR3 is TGCGCCAGCAGCGCCCTAGCGGTTTCTAAGGACGAGCAGTACTTC. It codes for CASSALAVSKDEQYF.

The chain uses TRBV2 and TRBJ1-5; 7 bases fit TRBD1. CDR3 length: 14 residues. The germline V gene encodes CDR1 SNHLY and CDR2 FYNNEI. V shed 4 bases and J 0 bases; nucleotides not matched to a gene: 0. The CDR3 is CASSAGGSNQPQHF. The CDR3 DNA sequence: TGTGCCAGCAGTGCAGGGGGTAGCAATCAGCCCCAGCATTTT.

V gene TRBV28 combines with J gene TRBJ2-2; the D gene is possibly TRBD1 (6 bases). The CDR3 consists of 15 residues. V gave up 3 bases and J gave up 5 bases, with 13 bases separating them. The germline CDR1 and CDR2 sequences are MDHEN and SYDVKM. The CDR3 DNA follows: TGTGCCAGCAGTTTGGTGGGGGCAGGGACCGGGGAGCTGTTTTTT. Protein: CASSLVGAGTGELFF.

The chain combines TRBV5-5 with TRBJ1-2; TRBD1 matches at 7 bases. The length of the CDR3 is 14 residues. Germline V gene lookup returns CDR1 SGHKS and CDR2 YYEKEE (reference sequence). J gave up 5 bases and V 4 bases, and 8 bases lay outside the gene matches. Here the CDR3 DNA reads TGTGCCAGCAGCGAATCTTCAGGGGGTTATGGCTACACCTTC. It encodes CASSESSGGYGYTF.

This rearrangement joins TRBV7-3 to TRBJ1-1; no reliable D call. Trimming pared 2 bases from V and 6 bases from J, leaving 10 bases between. CDR3 length: 13 amino acids. Germline CDR1 and CDR2: SGHTA and FQGTGA. CDR3 coding DNA: TGTGCCAGCAGCTTAGAAAGAGGATCTGAAGCTTTCTTT. It specifies CASSLERGSEAFF.

The rearrangement links TRBV7-2 to TRBJ2-1; 7 positions agree with TRBD2. Germline V gene data show CDR1 as SGHTA and CDR2 as FQGNSA. There are 15 residues in the CDR3. V gave up 1 base and J gave up 7 bases; unmatched junction bases: 7. The CDR3 reads CASSLDWRELNEQFF. The CDR3 DNA reads as TGTGCCAGCAGCTTAGATTGGCGGGAGCTGAATGAGCAGTTCTTC.

The chain uses TRBV18 and TRBJ2-2; D could derive from TRBD1 or TRBD2 (5 bases each). The germline V and J ends were trimmed by 2 bases and 3 bases, with 16 bases remaining between them. The CDR3 runs 17 residues. Germline V lookup: CDR1 KGHSH, CDR2 LQKENI. CDR3 region: CASSPNPGAFHTGELFF. CDR3 DNA: TGTGCCAGCTCACCAAATCCCGGGGCTTTTCACACCGGGGAGCTGTTTTTT.